Below are 30 T cell receptor beta chains sequenced from a single sample in a study of blood T cell repertoires in COVID-19. Repertoires were generated with immunoSEQ multiplex PCR, while TCRdb's copy carries only in-frame clones and drops some. The sample lists hundreds of thousands of clones, roughly 89% occurring once. Sequencing was done on a sample of peripheral blood. These TCRs come from a woman aged 25 to 39 with active or convalescent COVID-19.

The V call is TRBV11-2, the J call TRBJ2-1; D ambiguous. Per germline, CDR1 SGHAT and CDR2 FQNNGV. V shed 1 base and J shed 8 bases, with 9 bases lying between them. CDR3 size: 13 residues. This chain's CDR3 is CASSLGQSDEQFF. The CDR3 DNA is TGTGCCAGCAGCTTAGGTCAGAGCGATGAGCAGTTCTTC.

The chain uses TRBV5-1 and TRBJ2-3, with 8 nucleotides matching TRBD2. Losses at the gene ends were 3 bases for V and 2 bases for J; bases not matched to a gene: 8. Germline lookup yields CDR1 SGHRS and CDR2 YFSETQ. The CDR3 runs to 16 residues. DNA for the CDR3: TGCGCCAGCAGCTCAATAGCGGGGTCTTTCACAGATACGCAGTATTTT. This codes for CASSSIAGSFTDTQYF.

The V and J genes are TRBV10-3 and TRBJ1-3, with 11 nucleotides matching TRBD1. Germline-derived CDR1 and CDR2 are ENHRY and SYGVKD. V dropped 10 bases and J dropped 1; count of bases not matched to a gene: 15. There are 18 residues in the CDR3. CDR3 region: CATHSPGTGGPSGNTIYF. CDR3 in DNA: TGTGCCACCCACTCACCCGGGACAGGGGGTCCTTCTGGAAACACCATATATTTT.

This chain connects TRBV5-1 to TRBJ2-7; the D gene is possibly TRBD1 (5 bases). This CDR3 comprises 13 residues. V shed 4 bases and J shed 8 bases, with 16 bases lying between them. Germline CDR1 is SGHRS and CDR2 is YFSETQ. The CDR3 DNA reads as TGCGCCAGCAGCGGAGAGACAGACGGACAGCAGTACTTC. Translation: CASSGETDGQQYF.

The rearrangement joins TRBV13 to TRBJ2-2, with 11 bases that match TRBD1. V lost 0 bases, J lost 5 bases, and 5 bases stayed unmatched. The germline V gene encodes CDR1 PRHDT and CDR2 FYEKMQ (reference sequence). The CDR3 loop spans 17 amino acids. The CDR3 region has the DNA TGTGCCAGCAGCTTAGGGGACAGGGGGCCTGTTACCGGGGAGCTGTTTTTT. Protein product: CASSLGDRGPVTGELFF.

The chain uses TRBV28 and TRBJ2-3, with 7 bases that match TRBD1. This CDR3 comprises 13 residues. CDR1 MDHEN and CDR2 SYDVKM come from the germline V gene. The CDR3 nucleotides are TGTTTATCAAGGGGGCAGGGCGCAGATACGCAGTATTTT. This encodes CLSRGQGADTQYF.

This chain connects TRBV30 to TRBJ2-1; the D gene is possibly TRBD2 (5 bases). The length of the CDR3 is 15 residues. Germline lookup yields CDR1 GTSNPN and CDR2 SVGIG (reference sequence). V was trimmed by 5 bases and J by 1 base, leaving 15 bases between them. The CDR3: CAWYRVGRSYNEQFF. Written as DNA, the CDR3 is TGTGCCTGGTACCGGGTAGGGAGATCCTACAATGAGCAGTTCTTC.

The chain employs TRBV6-5 and TRBJ1-1; D unclear. CDR3 length: 13 amino acids. Trimming left V 7 bases short and J 0 bases short, with 9 bases between. CDR1 MNHEY and CDR2 SVGAGI come from the germline V gene. CDR3 sequence (DNA): TGTGCCAGCACCAGAAACATGAACACTGAAGCTTTCTTT. Its protein product is CASTRNMNTEAFF.

This chain uses TRBV21-1 with TRBJ2-3; TRBD1, the D gene given by the table, was not confirmed from the DNA. TRBV21-1 is classified as a pseudogene. The CDR3 sequence is 15 residues long. CDR3 sequence (DNA): TGTGCCAGCAGCAGCCGGGACAGGGGCACAGATACGCAGTATTTT. It is translated as CASSSRDRGTDTQYF.

This clone was observed once. V usage is TRBV6-5 and J usage is TRBJ2-3; 7 nucleotides align to TRBD1. V dropped 5 bases and J dropped 2; count of bases not matched to a gene: 7. The CDR3 totals 15 residues. Germline CDR1 MNHEY, CDR2 SVGAGI. The CDR3 region has the DNA TGTGCCAGCAGTCCGACAGGGAGCTTCACAGATACGCAGTATTTT. Translating it yields CASSPTGSFTDTQYF.

This clone was seen just once. The gene calls are TRBV6-6 and TRBJ2-2; D is unclear. CDR1 is MNHNY, CDR2 SVGAGI, per germline (reference sequence). The CDR3 sequence is 14 residues long. The V end lost 2 bases, the J end lost 8 bases, and 12 bases lay between the germline ends. The CDR3 reads CASSYTSPRGELFF. The CDR3 bases are TGTGCCAGCAGTTACACCAGTCCGCGGGGGGAGCTGTTTTTT.

V and J are TRBV7-9 and TRBJ1-2; possible D gene TRBD1, 5 bases. V was clipped by 1 base and J by 4 bases, with 16 bases between them. The CDR3 spans 16 residues. Germline loops: CDR1 SEHNR, CDR2 FQNEAQ (reference sequence). This CDR3 reads CASSLVGGTDAYGYTF. CDR3 DNA: TGTGCCAGCAGCTTAGTTGGGGGGACCGACGCCTATGGCTACACCTTC. Full variable domain (outside the CDR3, taken from reference TRBV7-9 and TRBJ1-2): DTGVSQNPRHKITKRGQNVTFRCDPISEHNRLYWYRQTLGQGPEFLTYFQNEAQLEKSRLLSDRFSAERPKGSFSTLEIQRTEQGDSAMYLCASSLVGGTDAYGYTFGSGTRLTVV.

The V gene is TRBV2, the J gene TRBJ2-7, with 7 nucleotides matching TRBD1. After removal of 6 bases from V and 3 bases from J, the junction contained 2 bases not matched to a gene. The CDR3 consists of 12 residues. Germline CDR1 is SNHLY and CDR2 is FYNNEI. The CDR3, as DNA: TGTGCCAGCAGCGGACAGGTCTACGAGCAGTACTTC. Its protein is CASSGQVYEQYF.

This chain joins TRBV25-1 and TRBJ1-3; D is uncertain. The CDR3 is 15 amino acids. The germline V gene has CDR1 MGHDK and CDR2 SYGVNS. With 11 bases removed from V and 0 bases from J, the gap between germline ends came to 17 bases. In DNA, the CDR3 is TGTGCCCCCCCCACGAGAGGGTACTCTGGAAACACCATATATTTT. Encoded protein: CAPPTRGYSGNTIYF.

This clone was picked up one time. The rearrangement joins TRBV11-2 to TRBJ1-1; weak D call: TRBD1 (5 bases). This CDR3 region has 15 residues. Deletions cut 0 bases from V and 2 bases from J, with 10 bases between. Looked up from germline, CDR1 is SGHAT and CDR2 is FQNNGV. The CDR3: CASSLDQGTNTEAFF. CDR3 DNA: TGTGCCAGCAGCTTAGATCAGGGCACAAACACTGAAGCTTTCTTT.

The J gene is TRBJ1-2, the V gene TRBV14; a possible D gene is TRBD1 (6 bases). The CDR3 has 14 residues. The V gene lost 4 bases and the J gene lost 4 bases, with 13 bases spanning the gap. Per germline, CDR1 SGHDN and CDR2 FVKESK. The CDR3 region is CASSPQGWVYGYTF. The DNA of the CDR3 is TGTGCCAGCAGCCCACAGGGTTGGGTCTATGGCTACACCTTC. Supplemented by reference TRBV14 and TRBJ1-2, the full variable domain reads EAGVTQFPSHSVIEKGQTVTLRCDPISGHDNLYWYRRVMGKEIKFLLHFVKESKQDESGMPNNRFLAERTGGTYSTLKVQPAELEDSGVYFCASSPQGWVYGYTFGSGTRLTVV.

This chain uses TRBV5-5 with TRBJ2-7; the D gene is possibly TRBD2 (5 bases). Trimming removed 0 bases at V and 0 bases at J, with 10 bases between. CDR3 length equals 15 residues. Germline V gives CDR1 SGHKS, CDR2 YYEKEE (reference sequence). CDR3 sequence (DNA): TGTGCCAGCAGCTTGGATCCGGGGAGCTCCTACGAGCAGTACTTC. This encodes CASSLDPGSSYEQYF.

The V and J genes are TRBV14 and TRBJ1-2; a weak D match, TRBD1 (5 bases). V gave up 4 bases and J gave up 2 bases, with 11 bases separating them. This CDR3 is built from 14 residues. CDR1 SGHDN and CDR2 FVKESK come from the germline V gene. The CDR3, as DNA: TGTGCCAGCAGCCCAGGAGGGGCAAACTATGGCTACACCTTC. Protein sequence: CASSPGGANYGYTF.

The chain carries TRBV6-6 and TRBJ1-1; 7 bases fit TRBD1. Germline CDR1 and CDR2: MNHNY and SVGAGI (reference sequence). With 5 bases clipped from V and 3 bases from J, the junction kept 9 bases outside the gene matches. The CDR3 totals 15 residues. CDR3 bases: TGTGCCAGCAGTCGCCACAGGGGCCCTTACACTGAAGCTTTCTTT. Protein product: CASSRHRGPYTEAFF.

The chain combines TRBV19 with TRBJ2-7, with 8 bases matching TRBD1. Germline V gives CDR1 LNHDA, CDR2 SQIVND (reference sequence). Losses at the gene ends were 1 base for V and 5 bases for J; bases not matched to a gene: 1. There are 13 residues in the CDR3. The CDR3 reads CASSIVDRDEQYF. The CDR3 nucleotides are TGTGCCAGTAGTATAGTGGACAGGGACGAGCAGTACTTC.

In this sample, this clone turned up once. This chain connects TRBV6-1 to TRBJ2-5; D is possibly TRBD2 (6 bases). V lost 1 base and J 4 bases, leaving 10 bases between the germline ends. Germline CDR1 MNHNS, CDR2 SASEGT. The CDR3 sequence is 14 residues long. The CDR3 is CASSEVGGPETQYF. In DNA, the CDR3 is TGTGCCAGCAGTGAAGTGGGGGGTCCAGAGACCCAGTACTTC.

This clone was recorded once. CDR3 sequence (DNA): TGTGCCATCAGTGAGGGGACAGGGTCTGTGAACACTGAAGCTTTCTTT. Its translation: CAISEGTGSVNTEAFF. V usage is TRBV10-3 and J usage is TRBJ1-1; the match to TRBD1 covers 9 bases. There are 16 residues in the CDR3. The V segment lost 2 bases and the J segment 0 bases; nucleotides outside the gene matches: 4. Germline values: CDR1 ENHRY, CDR2 SYGVKD.

The rearrangement joins TRBV25-1 to TRBJ1-2; D might be TRBD1 (6 bases). V was shortened by 5 bases and J by 4 bases, with 11 bases between the two germline ends. Germline V lookup: CDR1 MGHDK, CDR2 SYGVNS. The CDR3 totals 13 residues. In DNA, the CDR3 is TGTGCCAGCAGTATGGGGGGGGCCTATGGCTACACCTTC. Translating it yields CASSMGGAYGYTF.

The chain joins TRBV6-6 to TRBJ1-2, with a weak D call TRBD1 (6 bases). The V and J ends lost 8 bases and 1 base respectively, with 17 bases between them. Germline V gene sequence: CDR1 MNHNY, CDR2 SVGAGI (reference sequence). CDR3 length: 15 amino acids. CDR3 nucleotide sequence: TGTGCCAGCGGGAGGGGGATTGGTGTTAACTATGGCTACACCTTC. It codes for CASGRGIGVNYGYTF.

This sequence joins TRBV27 and TRBJ2-7, with D perhaps TRBD1 (5 bases). The length of the CDR3 is 16 residues. Germline V lookup: CDR1 MNHEY, CDR2 SMNVEV (reference sequence). V was shortened by 3 bases and J by 2 bases, with 17 bases between the two germline ends. CDR3 residues: CASSFNYLGQAYEQYF. The DNA for the CDR3 is TGTGCCAGCAGTTTTAATTATTTGGGGCAGGCCTACGAGCAGTACTTC.

V and J are TRBV5-6 and TRBJ1-1; 9 positions agree with TRBD1. With V trimmed by 3 bases and J by 0 bases, 6 bases remained unmatched. The CDR3 extends over 16 amino acids. CDR1 SGHDT and CDR2 YYEEEE come from the germline V gene. The CDR3 region has the DNA TGTGCCAGCAGCTCGCCGGGACAGGGTTTGAACACTGAAGCTTTCTTT. Its translation is CASSSPGQGLNTEAFF.

The chain joins TRBV2 to TRBJ1-2; D possibly corresponds to TRBD1 (6 bases). The CDR3 runs to 14 residues. Deletions cut 5 bases from V and 8 bases from J, with 18 bases between. Germline assignment: CDR1 SNHLY and CDR2 FYNNEI. As DNA, the CDR3 is TGTGCCAGCAGTCCCCTTACAGGGCTGGGCGGCTACACCTTC. Translating gives CASSPLTGLGGYTF.

The chain links TRBV27 to TRBJ1-1; D is uncertain. V lost 9 bases, J lost 0 bases, and 17 bases lay in between. Germline V gene lookup returns CDR1 MNHEY and CDR2 SMNVEV (reference sequence). The CDR3 is 15 amino acids. CDR3 bases: TGTGCCAGGGCTACCCGGGGAGTTCTGAACACTGAAGCTTTCTTT. Protein: CARATRGVLNTEAFF.

The chain combines TRBV18 with TRBJ2-3, with TRBD2 identical over 12 bases. This CDR3 has 18 residues. Germline V lookup: CDR1 KGHSH, CDR2 LQKENI. Trimming removed 4 bases from V and 1 base from J; junction bases left unmatched: 9. Written as DNA, the CDR3 is TGTGCCAGCTCACGAACCCCATGGACTAGCGGGGGCACAGATACGCAGTATTTT. It codes for CASSRTPWTSGGTDTQYF.

This chain joins TRBV6-2 or TRBV6-3 and TRBJ2-7; 9 nucleotides align to TRBD1. Germline V lookup: CDR1 MNHEY, CDR2 SVGEGT. The CDR3 runs to 15 residues. V lost 5 bases, J lost 3 bases, and 8 bases stayed unmatched. CDR3 DNA: TGTGCCAGCAGTAACACGGGACAGGGTTACTACGAGCAGTACTTC. Amino acids: CASSNTGQGYYEQYF.